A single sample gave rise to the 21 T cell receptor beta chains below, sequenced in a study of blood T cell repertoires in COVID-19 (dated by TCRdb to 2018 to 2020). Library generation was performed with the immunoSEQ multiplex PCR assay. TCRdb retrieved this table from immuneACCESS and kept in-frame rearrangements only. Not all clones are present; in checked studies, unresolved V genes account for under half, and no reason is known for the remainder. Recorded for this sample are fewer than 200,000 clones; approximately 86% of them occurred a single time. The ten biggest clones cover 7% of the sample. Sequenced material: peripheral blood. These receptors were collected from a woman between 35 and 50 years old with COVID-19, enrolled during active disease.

The CDR3 region has the DNA TGCGCCAGCAGCTTCTCCGGGAATGAGCAGTTCTTC. This codes for CASSFSGNEQFF. This chain links TRBV5-1 with TRBJ2-1; D gene uncertain. Germline CDR1 and CDR2: SGHRS and YFSETQ. V lost 2 bases, J lost 7 bases, and 7 bases lay in between. The CDR3 contains 12 residues.

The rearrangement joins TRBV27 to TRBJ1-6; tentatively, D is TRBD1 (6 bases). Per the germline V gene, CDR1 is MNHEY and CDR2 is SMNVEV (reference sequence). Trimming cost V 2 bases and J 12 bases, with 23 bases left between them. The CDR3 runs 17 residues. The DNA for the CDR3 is TGTGCCAGCAGTTTAGGGCGGACAGACCAACGGCTTGTACCCCTCCACTTT. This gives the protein CASSLGRTDQRLVPLHF.

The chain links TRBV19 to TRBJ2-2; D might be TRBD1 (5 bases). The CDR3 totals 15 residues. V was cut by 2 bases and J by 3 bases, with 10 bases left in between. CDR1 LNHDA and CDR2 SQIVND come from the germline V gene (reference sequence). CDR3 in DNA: TGTGCCAGTAGTATACAGGGCCGTGACACCGGGGAGCTGTTTTTT. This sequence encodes CASSIQGRDTGELFF.

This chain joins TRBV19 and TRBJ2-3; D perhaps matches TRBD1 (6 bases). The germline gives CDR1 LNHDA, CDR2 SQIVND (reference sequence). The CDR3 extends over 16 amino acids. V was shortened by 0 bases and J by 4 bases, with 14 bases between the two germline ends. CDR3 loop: CASSIETGRSPDTQYF. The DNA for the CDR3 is TGTGCCAGTAGTATAGAGACAGGCCGAAGTCCAGATACGCAGTATTTT.

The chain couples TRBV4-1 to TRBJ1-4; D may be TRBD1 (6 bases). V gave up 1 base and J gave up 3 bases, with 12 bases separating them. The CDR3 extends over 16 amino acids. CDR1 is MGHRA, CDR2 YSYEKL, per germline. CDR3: CASSQVGSGANEKLFF. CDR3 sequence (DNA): TGCGCCAGCAGCCAAGTGGGTTCAGGGGCTAATGAAAAACTGTTTTTT.

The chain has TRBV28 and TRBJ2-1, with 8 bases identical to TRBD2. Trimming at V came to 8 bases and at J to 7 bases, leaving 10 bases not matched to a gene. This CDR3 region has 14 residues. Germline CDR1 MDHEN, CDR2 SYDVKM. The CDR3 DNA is TGTGCCAGCGCCCGCGGGGGGCGTTTGAATGAGCAGTTCTTC. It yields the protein CASARGGRLNEQFF.

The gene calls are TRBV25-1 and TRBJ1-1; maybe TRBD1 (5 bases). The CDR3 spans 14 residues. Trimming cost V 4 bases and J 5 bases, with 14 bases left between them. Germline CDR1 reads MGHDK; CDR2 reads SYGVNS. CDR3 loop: CASSGGGYGTEAFF. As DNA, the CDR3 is TGTGCCAGCAGTGGGGGGGGTTATGGAACTGAAGCTTTCTTT.

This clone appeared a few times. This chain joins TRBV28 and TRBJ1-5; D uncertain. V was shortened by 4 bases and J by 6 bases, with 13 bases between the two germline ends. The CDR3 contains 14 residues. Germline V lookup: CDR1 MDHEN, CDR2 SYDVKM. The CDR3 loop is CASSSWRDGQPQHF. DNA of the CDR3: TGTGCCAGCAGTTCTTGGAGGGATGGTCAGCCCCAGCATTTT. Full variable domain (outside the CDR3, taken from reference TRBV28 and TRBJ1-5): DVKVTQSSRYLVKRTGEKVFLECVQDMDHENMFWYRQDPGLGLRLIYFSYDVKMKEKGDIPEGYSVSREKKERFSLILESASTNQTSMYLCASSSWRDGQPQHFGDGTRLSIL.

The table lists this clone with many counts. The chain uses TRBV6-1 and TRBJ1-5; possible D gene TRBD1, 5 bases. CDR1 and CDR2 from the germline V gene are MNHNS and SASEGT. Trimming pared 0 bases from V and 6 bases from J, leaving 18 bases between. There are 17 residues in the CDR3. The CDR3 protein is CASSEALSSGPGQPQHF. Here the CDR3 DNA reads TGTGCCAGCAGTGAAGCGCTTTCATCAGGGCCGGGTCAGCCCCAGCATTTT.

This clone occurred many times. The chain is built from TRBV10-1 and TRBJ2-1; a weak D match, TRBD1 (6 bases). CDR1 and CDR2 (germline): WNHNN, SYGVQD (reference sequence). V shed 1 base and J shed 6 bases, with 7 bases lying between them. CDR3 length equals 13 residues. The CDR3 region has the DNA TGCGCCAGCAGTGAGTTAGGGGGCAATGAGCAGTTCTTC. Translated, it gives CASSELGGNEQFF.

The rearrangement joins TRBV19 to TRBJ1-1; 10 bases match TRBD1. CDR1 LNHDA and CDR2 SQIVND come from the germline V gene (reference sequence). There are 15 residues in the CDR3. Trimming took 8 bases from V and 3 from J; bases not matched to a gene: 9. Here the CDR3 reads CASRPGQGPYTEAFF. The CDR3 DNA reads TGTGCCAGTCGACCGGGACAGGGGCCTTACACTGAAGCTTTCTTT.

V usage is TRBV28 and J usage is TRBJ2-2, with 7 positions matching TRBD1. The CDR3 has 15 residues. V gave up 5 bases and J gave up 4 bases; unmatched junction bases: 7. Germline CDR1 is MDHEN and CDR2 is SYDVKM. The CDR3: CASSGQETFTGELFF. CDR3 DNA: TGTGCCAGCAGTGGACAGGAAACGTTCACCGGGGAGCTGTTTTTT.

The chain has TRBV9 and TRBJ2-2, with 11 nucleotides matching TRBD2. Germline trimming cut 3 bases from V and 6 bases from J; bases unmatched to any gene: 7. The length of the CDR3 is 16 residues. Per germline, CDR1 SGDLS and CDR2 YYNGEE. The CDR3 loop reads CASSGALAGVPGELFF. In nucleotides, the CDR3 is TGTGCCAGCAGCGGAGCACTAGCGGGGGTTCCCGGGGAGCTGTTTTTT. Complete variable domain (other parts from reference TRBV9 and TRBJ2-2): DSGVTQTPKHLITATGQRVTLRCSPRSGDLSVYWYQQSLDQGLQFLIQYYNGEERAKGNILERFSAQQFPDLHSELNLSSLELGDSALYFCASSGALAGVPGELFFGEGSRLTVL.

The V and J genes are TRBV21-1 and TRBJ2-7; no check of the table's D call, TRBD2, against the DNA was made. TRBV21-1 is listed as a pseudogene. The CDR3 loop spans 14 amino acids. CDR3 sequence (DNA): TGTGCCAGACCCGTCGACTATACTATCTACGAGCAGTACTTC. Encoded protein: CARPVDYTIYEQYF.

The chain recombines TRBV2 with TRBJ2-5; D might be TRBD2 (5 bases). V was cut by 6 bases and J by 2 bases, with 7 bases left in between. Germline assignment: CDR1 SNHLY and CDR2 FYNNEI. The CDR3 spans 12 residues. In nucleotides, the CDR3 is TGTGCCAGCAGGAGGGAACAAGAGACCCAGTACTTC. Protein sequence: CASRREQETQYF.

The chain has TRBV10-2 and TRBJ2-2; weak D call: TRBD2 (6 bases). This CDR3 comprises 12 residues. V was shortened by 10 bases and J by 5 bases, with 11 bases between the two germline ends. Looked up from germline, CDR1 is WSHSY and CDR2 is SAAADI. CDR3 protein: CATSGGTGELFF. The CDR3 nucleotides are TGCGCCACAAGTGGGGGGACCGGGGAGCTGTTTTTT.

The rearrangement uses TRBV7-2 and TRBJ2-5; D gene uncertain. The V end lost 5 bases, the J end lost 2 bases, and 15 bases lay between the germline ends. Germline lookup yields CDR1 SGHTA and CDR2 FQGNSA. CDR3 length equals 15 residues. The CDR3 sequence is CASSLSFFWQETQYF. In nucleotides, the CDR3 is TGTGCCAGCAGCCTTAGTTTCTTCTGGCAAGAGACCCAGTACTTC. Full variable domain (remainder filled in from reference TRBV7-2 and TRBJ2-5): GAGVSQSPSNKVTEKGKDVELRCDPISGHTALYWYRQSLGQGLEFLIYFQGNSAPDKSGLPSDRFSAERTGGSVSTLTIQRTQQEDSAVYLCASSLSFFWQETQYFGPGTRLLVL.

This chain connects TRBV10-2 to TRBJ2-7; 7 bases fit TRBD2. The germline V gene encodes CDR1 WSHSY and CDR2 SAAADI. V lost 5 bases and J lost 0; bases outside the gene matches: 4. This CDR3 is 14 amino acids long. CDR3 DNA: TGCGCCAGCAGTTGGGGGGGAAGCTCCTACGAGCAGTACGTC. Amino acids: CASSWGGSSYEQYV.

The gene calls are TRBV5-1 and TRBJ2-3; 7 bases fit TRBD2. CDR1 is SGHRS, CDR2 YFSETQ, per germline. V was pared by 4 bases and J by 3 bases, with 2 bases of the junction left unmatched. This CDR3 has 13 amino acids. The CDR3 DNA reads TGCGCCAGCAGCCCGGGAGGAACAGATACGCAGTATTTT. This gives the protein CASSPGGTDTQYF.

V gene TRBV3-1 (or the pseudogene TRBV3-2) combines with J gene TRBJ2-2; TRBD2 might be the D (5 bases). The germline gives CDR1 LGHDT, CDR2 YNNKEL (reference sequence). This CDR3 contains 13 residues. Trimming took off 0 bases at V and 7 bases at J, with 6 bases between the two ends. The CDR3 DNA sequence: TGTGCCAGCAGCCAAGACGGGATCGGGGAGCTGTTTTTT. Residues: CASSQDGIGELFF.

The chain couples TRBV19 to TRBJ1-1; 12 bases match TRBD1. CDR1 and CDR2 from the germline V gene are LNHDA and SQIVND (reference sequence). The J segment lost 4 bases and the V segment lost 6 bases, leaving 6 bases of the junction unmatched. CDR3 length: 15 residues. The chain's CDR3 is CASRGQGAALTEAFF. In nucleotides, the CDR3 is TGTGCCAGTAGGGGACAGGGGGCCGCCCTCACTGAAGCTTTCTTT.